Presented here are 16 T cell receptor beta chains from one specimen sequenced in a study of T cell repertoires in cytomegalovirus infection. From the reads, TCRdb called clonotypes with MiXCR, one entry per CDR3 protein. Of some 350,000 distinct CDR3 sequences listed, approximately 18% are singletons. Sequenced: PBMCs. These receptors were obtained from a human donor in good health (CMV status not recorded). Some clones in this sample may be carry-over from other donors' samples.

The rearrangement uses TRBV6-6 and TRBJ2-1, with D perhaps TRBD2 (6 bases). The V and J ends lost 6 bases and 7 bases respectively, with 13 bases between them. The CDR3 loop spans 13 amino acids. Germline-derived CDR1 and CDR2 are MNHNY and SVGAGI (reference sequence). CDR3 residues: CASRGSSVNEQFF. The CDR3 nucleotides are TGTGCCAGCAGGGGATCTAGCGTTAATGAGCAGTTCTTC.

This clonotype was seen at least ten times. The chain combines TRBV7-6 with TRBJ2-7; possible D gene TRBD1, 5 bases. The germline CDR1 and CDR2 sequences are SGHVS and FNYEAQ. V was pared by 5 bases and J by 6 bases, with 11 bases between. This CDR3 region has 12 residues. CDR3: CASSHGQGEQYF. CDR3 nucleotide sequence: TGTGCCAGCAGCCATGGACAAGGCGAGCAGTACTTC.

This clonotype was seen many times. The chain joins TRBV7-9 to TRBJ2-3, with 13 nucleotides matching TRBD2. With V trimmed by 4 bases and J by 0 bases, 13 bases remained unmatched. CDR1 is SEHNR and CDR2 is FQNEAQ in the germline V gene (reference sequence). The CDR3 is 20 amino acids. The CDR3 nucleotides are TGTGCCAGCAGCTCCCCCCGGCTACTAGCGGGAGGGGGGAGCACAGATACGCAGTATTTT. As protein: CASSSPRLLAGGGSTDTQYF.

This clonotype has a handful of counts. The chain has TRBV7-4 and TRBJ2-2, with D uncertain. This CDR3 is built from 14 residues. Germline V CDR1 and CDR2: SGHVT, SQSDAQ. V dropped 5 bases and J dropped 4 bases, with 11 bases sitting between them. DNA for the CDR3: TGTGCCAGCAGCCCTCCTAAGAGCACCGGGGAGCTGTTTTTT. It translates to CASSPPKSTGELFF.

This clonotype came up many times. The chain combines TRBV7-9 with TRBJ2-5; unclear D gene. Germline V CDR1 and CDR2: SEHNR, FQNEAQ (reference sequence). The CDR3 has 13 amino acids. Trimming left V 5 bases short and J 4 bases short, with 11 bases between. Here the CDR3 DNA reads TGTGCCAGCAGCCAAAGGTCGGGAGAGACCCAGTACTTC. Its protein is CASSQRSGETQYF. The variable domain in full, with the rest retrieved from reference TRBV7-9 and TRBJ2-5, is DTGVSQNPRHKITKRGQNVTFRCDPISEHNRLYWYRQTLGQGPEFLTYFQNEAQLEKSRLLSDRFSAERPKGSFSTLEIQRTEQGDSAMYLCASSQRSGETQYFGPGTRLLVL.

This clonotype has ten or more counts. The V gene is TRBV12-3 or TRBV12-4, the J gene TRBJ2-1; D gene uncertain. Between the trimmed V and J ends, which lost 6 bases and 4 bases, there was a span of 4 bases. The CDR3 extends over 11 amino acids. Written as DNA, the CDR3 is TGTGCCAGCAGCCAATACAATGAGCAGTTCTTC. This gives the protein CASSQYNEQFF.

The chain carries TRBV19 and TRBJ1-2; the D gene is possibly TRBD1 (5 bases). The CDR3 is 13 amino acids. The germline V gene encodes CDR1 LNHDA and CDR2 SQIVND (reference sequence). Between the trimmed V and J ends, which lost 5 bases and 4 bases, there was a span of 11 bases. CDR3 sequence reads: CASSRSRAYGYTF. The CDR3 coding sequence is TGTGCCAGTAGTCGATCCAGGGCCTATGGCTACACCTTC.

The chain is built from TRBV12-5 and TRBJ2-7; 7 bases fit TRBD2. The junction had 5 bases not matched to a gene; V was cut back by 0 bases and J by 0 bases. The length of the CDR3 is 16 residues. Germline V CDR1 and CDR2: LGHNT, FRNRAP. CDR3 nucleotide sequence: TGTGCTAGTGGTTTGGTAACTAGCGTTAGCTCCTACGAGCAGTACTTC. Translated, it gives CASGLVTSVSSYEQYF.

The rearrangement links TRBV14 to TRBJ2-3, with a possible D match to TRBD2 (6 bases). The V and J ends lost 3 bases and 6 bases respectively, with 10 bases between them. The CDR3 sequence is 13 residues long. Germline V gene data show CDR1 as SGHDN and CDR2 as FVKESK. The CDR3: CASSHAGKDTQYF. The CDR3 nucleotides are TGTGCCAGCAGCCACGCGGGGAAGGATACGCAGTATTTT.

This clonotype has more than one count but fewer than ten. The rearrangement uses TRBV19 and TRBJ1-6; D is unclear. The CDR3 totals 13 residues. Germline V CDR1 and CDR2: LNHDA, SQIVND (reference sequence). V lost 6 bases and J lost 7, with 10 bases in between. CDR3 DNA sequence: TGTGCCAGTAGGGTCGGACGGAATTCACCCCTCCACTTT. It specifies CASRVGRNSPLHF.

In this sample, this clonotype turned up many times. The chain has TRBV7-2 and TRBJ1-5, with no clear D. This CDR3 comprises 13 residues. With 5 bases removed from V and 3 bases from J, the gap between germline ends came to 8 bases. From germline, CDR1 is SGHTA and CDR2 FQGNSA. As DNA, the CDR3 is TGTGCCAGCAGCCCTAAGCACAATCAGCCCCAGCATTTT. This sequence encodes CASSPKHNQPQHF.

Only a few counts were recorded for this clonotype. The chain links TRBV15 to TRBJ1-2; D unresolved. Trimming stripped 0 bases from V and 4 bases from J, with 9 bases between. The CDR3 covers 14 residues. Germline V gene data show CDR1 as LNHNV and CDR2 as YYDKDF (reference sequence). CDR3: CATSRDRGSYGYTF. The CDR3 DNA is TGTGCCACCAGCAGAGATCGTGGATCCTATGGCTACACCTTC.

This clonotype has at least ten counts. The gene calls are TRBV7-2 and TRBJ2-5; perhaps TRBD2 as D (5 bases). Germline V gene data show CDR1 as SGHTA and CDR2 as FQGNSA. The CDR3 runs to 15 residues. Trimming cost V 7 bases and J 5 bases, with 20 bases left between them. The CDR3 DNA follows: TGTGCCAGCAACTCCTTGGTGGCTCGCGGGGAGACCCAGTACTTC. Translating gives CASNSLVARGETQYF.

This clonotype was seen more than once but under ten times. The chain recombines TRBV5-5 with TRBJ2-1; a possible D gene is TRBD2 (7 bases). V lost 0 bases, J lost 10 bases, and 17 bases lay in between. In germline, CDR1 is SGHKS, CDR2 YYEKEE (reference sequence). The CDR3 covers 15 residues. CDR3 sequence: CASSLVGGAGGEQFF. In DNA, the CDR3 is TGTGCCAGCAGCTTGGTTGGGGGGGCCGGGGGGGAGCAGTTCTTC.

J is TRBJ1-5 and V is TRBV2; the D is unclear. This CDR3 contains 13 residues. Trimming took 7 bases from V and 10 from J, leaving 17 bases between them. The germline CDR1 and CDR2 sequences are SNHLY and FYNNEI. The CDR3 DNA reads as TGTGCCAGCAAGGTCAGGTGGACCGACCCCCAGCATTTT. This sequence encodes CASKVRWTDPQHF.

This clonotype was detected ten times or more. The V gene is TRBV7-2, the J gene TRBJ1-1; D is possibly TRBD1 (5 bases). Germline V gives CDR1 SGHTA, CDR2 FQGNSA. This CDR3 comprises 15 residues. V was pared by 5 bases and J by 8 bases, with 21 bases between. CDR3 amino acids: CASSLSSVQGGEAFF. The CDR3 region has the DNA TGTGCCAGCAGCCTAAGCAGTGTTCAGGGTGGAGAAGCTTTCTTT.